This TCR beta chain was captured in a study of shared clonotypes between healthy human individuals. This table comes from immunoSEQ multiplex PCR, and its TCRdb copy is limited to in-frame clones, with some not included. The sample shows approximately 640,000 clones, about 92% of them seen only once. Germline CDR1 is SGHRS and CDR2 is YFSETQ. J gave up 3 bases and V 0 bases, and 17 bases lay outside the gene matches. There are 21 residues in the CDR3. This clonotype originated in a man younger than 30 in good health. Some clones in this sample may be carry-over from other donors' samples. J is TRBJ2-7 and V is TRBV5-1; 14 positions agree with TRBD2. Material: memory CD8+ T cells from PBMCs. Documented subset: CD45RO+ cells pooled with CCR7-negative TemRA cells. Here the CDR3 reads CASSLVAGGLAGVGRYYEQYF. In nucleotides, the CDR3 is TGCGCCAGCAGCTTGGTCGCAGGGGGACTAGCGGGAGTGGGGCGCTACTACGAGCAGTACTTC.